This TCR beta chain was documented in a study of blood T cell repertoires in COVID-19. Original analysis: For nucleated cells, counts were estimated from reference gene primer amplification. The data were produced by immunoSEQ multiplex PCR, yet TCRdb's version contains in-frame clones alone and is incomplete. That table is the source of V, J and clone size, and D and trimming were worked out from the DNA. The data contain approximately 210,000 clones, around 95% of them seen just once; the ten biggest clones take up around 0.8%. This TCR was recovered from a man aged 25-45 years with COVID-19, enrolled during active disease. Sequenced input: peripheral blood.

This CDR3 reads CASSLGDRAHGYTF. In nucleotides, the CDR3 is TGCGCCAGCAGCTTGGGAGACAGGGCTCATGGCTACACCTTC. The rearrangement uses TRBV5-1 and TRBJ1-2; 7 bases align to TRBD1. The CDR3 is 14 residues long. From germline, CDR1 is SGHRS and CDR2 YFSETQ. J was trimmed by 6 bases and V by 0 bases; bases with no gene match: 5.